This T cell receptor (beta chain) is from a study of blood T cell repertoires in COVID-19. Study summary: From the United States, Italy and Spain came samples of acute and convalescent COVID-19.

Original data processing: Nucleated cell number was recorded as an estimate derived from reference gene primer amplification. Clones were sequenced by immunoSEQ multiplex PCR, and TCRdb holds only the in-frame ones, with some missing. That table gives V, J and clone size, and the DNA gave D and trimming. Of fewer than 80,000 clones in the sample, 70% to 85% were seen once. The CDR3 spans 14 residues. Per germline, CDR1 SGHKS and CDR2 YYEKEE (reference sequence). V dropped 4 bases and J dropped 0 bases, with 10 bases sitting between them. A Seattle source enrolled patients during active infection and followed them longitudinally.

The TCR originated in a man aged 50-59 years with COVID-19, enrolled during active disease. V gene TRBV5-5 combines with J gene TRBJ1-2; D gene unclear. Sequencing was carried out using peripheral blood. The CDR3 protein is CASSLTPSNYGYTF. Here the CDR3 DNA reads TGTGCCAGCAGCCTGACACCCTCTAACTATGGCTACACCTTC.